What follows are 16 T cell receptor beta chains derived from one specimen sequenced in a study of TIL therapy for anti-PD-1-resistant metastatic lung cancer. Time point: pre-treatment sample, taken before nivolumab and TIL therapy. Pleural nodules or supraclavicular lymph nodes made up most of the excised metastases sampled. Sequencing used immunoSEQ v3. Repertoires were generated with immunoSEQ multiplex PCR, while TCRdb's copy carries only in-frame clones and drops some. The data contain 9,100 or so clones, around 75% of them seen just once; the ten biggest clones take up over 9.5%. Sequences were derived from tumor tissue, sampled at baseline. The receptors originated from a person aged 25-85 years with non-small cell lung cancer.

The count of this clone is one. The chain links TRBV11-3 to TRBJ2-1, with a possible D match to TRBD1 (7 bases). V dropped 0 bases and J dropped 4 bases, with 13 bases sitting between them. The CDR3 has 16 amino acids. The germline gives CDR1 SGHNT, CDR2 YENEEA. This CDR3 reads CASSLEQGGVYNEQFF. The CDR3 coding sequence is TGTGCCAGCAGCTTAGAGCAGGGGGGCGTTTACAATGAGCAGTTCTTC.

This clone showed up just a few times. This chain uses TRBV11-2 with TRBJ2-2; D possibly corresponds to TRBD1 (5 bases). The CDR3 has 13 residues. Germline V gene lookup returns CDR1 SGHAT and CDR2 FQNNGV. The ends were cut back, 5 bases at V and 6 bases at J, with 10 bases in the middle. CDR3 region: CASSLGESGELFF. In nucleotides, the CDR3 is TGTGCCAGCAGCCTAGGGGAATCCGGGGAGCTGTTTTTT.

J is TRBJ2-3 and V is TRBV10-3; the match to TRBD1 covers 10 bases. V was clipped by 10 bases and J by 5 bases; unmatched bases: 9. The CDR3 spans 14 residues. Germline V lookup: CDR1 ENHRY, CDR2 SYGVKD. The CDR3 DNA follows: TGTGCCACCATAGGGGACAGGGGTGGAGATACGCAGTATTTT. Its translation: CATIGDRGGDTQYF.

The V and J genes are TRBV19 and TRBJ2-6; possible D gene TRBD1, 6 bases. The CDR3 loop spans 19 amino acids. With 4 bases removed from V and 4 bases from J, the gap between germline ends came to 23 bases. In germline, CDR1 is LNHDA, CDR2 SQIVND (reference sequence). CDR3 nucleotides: TGTGCCAGTAGTAAGCGACAGGAACTAAATCTTTGGGGGGCCAACGTCCTGACTTTC. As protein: CASSKRQELNLWGANVLTF.

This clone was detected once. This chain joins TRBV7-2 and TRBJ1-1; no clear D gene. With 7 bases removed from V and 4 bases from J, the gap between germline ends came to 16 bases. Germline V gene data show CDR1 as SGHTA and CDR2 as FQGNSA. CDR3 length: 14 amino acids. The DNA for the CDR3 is TGTGCCAGCACCTCCGGGCCAAAAAGCACTGAAGCTTTCTTT. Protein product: CASTSGPKSTEAFF. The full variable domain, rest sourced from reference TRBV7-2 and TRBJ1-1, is GAGVSQSPSNKVTEKGKDVELRCDPISGHTALYWYRQSLGQGLEFLIYFQGNSAPDKSGLPSDRFSAERTGGSVSTLTIQRTQQEDSAVYLCASTSGPKSTEAFFGQGTRLTVV.

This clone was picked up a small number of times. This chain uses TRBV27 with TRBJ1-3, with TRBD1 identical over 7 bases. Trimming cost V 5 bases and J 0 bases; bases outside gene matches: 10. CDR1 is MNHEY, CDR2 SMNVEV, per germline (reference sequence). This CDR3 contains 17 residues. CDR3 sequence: CASSPTPDRASGNTIYF. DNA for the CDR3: TGTGCCAGCAGTCCAACCCCTGACAGGGCCTCTGGAAACACCATATATTTT.

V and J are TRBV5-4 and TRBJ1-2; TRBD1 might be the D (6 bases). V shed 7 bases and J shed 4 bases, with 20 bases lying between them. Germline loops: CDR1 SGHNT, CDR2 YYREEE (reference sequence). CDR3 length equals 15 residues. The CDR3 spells CASYKRTEIIYGYTF. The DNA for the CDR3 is TGTGCCAGCTATAAAAGGACAGAGATCATCTATGGCTACACCTTC.

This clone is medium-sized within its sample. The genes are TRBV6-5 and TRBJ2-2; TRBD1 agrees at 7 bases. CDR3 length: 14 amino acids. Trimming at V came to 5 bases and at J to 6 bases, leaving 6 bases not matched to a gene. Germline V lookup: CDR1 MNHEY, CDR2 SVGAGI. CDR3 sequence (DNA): TGTGCCAGCAGTCCAAGACAGGGCCCCGGGGAGCTGTTTTTT. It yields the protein CASSPRQGPGELFF.

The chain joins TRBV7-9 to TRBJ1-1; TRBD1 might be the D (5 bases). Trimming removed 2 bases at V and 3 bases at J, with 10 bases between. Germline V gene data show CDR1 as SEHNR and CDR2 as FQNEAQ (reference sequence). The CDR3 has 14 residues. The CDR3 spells CASSLSSRDTEAFF. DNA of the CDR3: TGTGCCAGCAGCTTATCGAGCAGGGACACTGAAGCTTTCTTT. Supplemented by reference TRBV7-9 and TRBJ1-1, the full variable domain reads DTGVSQNPRHKITKRGQNVTFRCDPISEHNRLYWYRQTLGQGPEFLTYFQNEAQLEKSRLLSDRFSAERPKGSFSTLEIQRTEQGDSAMYLCASSLSSRDTEAFFGQGTRLTVV.

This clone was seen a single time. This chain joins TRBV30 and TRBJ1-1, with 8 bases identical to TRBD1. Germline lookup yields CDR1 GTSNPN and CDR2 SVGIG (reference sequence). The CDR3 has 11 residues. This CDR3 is CAFSDRVEAFF. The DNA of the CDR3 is TGTGCTTTCTCGGACAGGGTGGAAGCTTTCTTT.

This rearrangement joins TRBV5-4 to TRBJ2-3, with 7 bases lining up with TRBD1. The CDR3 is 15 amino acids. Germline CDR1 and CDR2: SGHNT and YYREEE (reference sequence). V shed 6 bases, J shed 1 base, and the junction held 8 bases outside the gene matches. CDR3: CASNFGTGGTDTQYF. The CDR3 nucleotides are TGTGCCAGCAACTTCGGTACAGGGGGCACAGATACGCAGTATTTT.

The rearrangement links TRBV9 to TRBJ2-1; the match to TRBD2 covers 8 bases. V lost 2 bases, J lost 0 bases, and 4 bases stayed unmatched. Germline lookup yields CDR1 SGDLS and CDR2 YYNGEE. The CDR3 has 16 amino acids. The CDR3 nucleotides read TGTGCCAGCAGCGTTAAAGCGGGAGCCTCCTACAATGAGCAGTTCTTC. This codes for CASSVKAGASYNEQFF.

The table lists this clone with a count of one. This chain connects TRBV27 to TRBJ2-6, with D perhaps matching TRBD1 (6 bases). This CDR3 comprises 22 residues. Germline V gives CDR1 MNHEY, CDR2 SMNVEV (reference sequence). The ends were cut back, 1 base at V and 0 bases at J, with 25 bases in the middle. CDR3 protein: CASSLWRQVISPFRSGANVLTF. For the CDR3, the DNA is TGTGCCAGCAGTTTATGGAGACAGGTTATCTCCCCCTTCCGCTCTGGGGCCAACGTCCTGACTTTC.

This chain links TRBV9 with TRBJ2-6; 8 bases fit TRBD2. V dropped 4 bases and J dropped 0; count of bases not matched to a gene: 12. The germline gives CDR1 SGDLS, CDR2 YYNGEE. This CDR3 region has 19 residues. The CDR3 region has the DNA TGTGCCAGCAGCCCCCTCCTAGCGGGTGGTACCTCTGGGGCCAACGTCCTGACTTTC. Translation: CASSPLLAGGTSGANVLTF.

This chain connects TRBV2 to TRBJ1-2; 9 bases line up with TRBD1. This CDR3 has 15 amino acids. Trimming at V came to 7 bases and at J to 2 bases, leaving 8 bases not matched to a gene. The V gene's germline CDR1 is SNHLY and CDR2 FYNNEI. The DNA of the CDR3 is TGTGCCAGCAATCGTGGGGGACAGGGCAACTATGGCTACACCTTC. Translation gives CASNRGGQGNYGYTF.

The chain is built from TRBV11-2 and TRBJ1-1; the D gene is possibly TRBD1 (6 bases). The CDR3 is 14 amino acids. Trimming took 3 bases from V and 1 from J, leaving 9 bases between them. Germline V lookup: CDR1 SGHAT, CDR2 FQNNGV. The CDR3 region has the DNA TGTGCCAGCAGCTTCGCAGGGGCGAACACTGAAGCTTTCTTT. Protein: CASSFAGANTEAFF. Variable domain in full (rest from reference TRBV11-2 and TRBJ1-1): EAGVAQSPRYKIIEKRQSVAFWCNPISGHATLYWYQQILGQGPKLLIQFQNNGVVDDSQLPKDRFSAERLKGVDSTLKIQPAKLEDSAVYLCASSFAGANTEAFFGQGTRLTVV.